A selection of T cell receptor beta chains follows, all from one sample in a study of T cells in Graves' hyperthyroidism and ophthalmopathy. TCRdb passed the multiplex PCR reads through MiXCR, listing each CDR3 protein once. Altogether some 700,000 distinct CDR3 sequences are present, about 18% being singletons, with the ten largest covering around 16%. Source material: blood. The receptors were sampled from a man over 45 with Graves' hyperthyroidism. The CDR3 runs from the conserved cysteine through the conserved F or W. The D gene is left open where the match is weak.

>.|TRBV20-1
CSARDASSSYEQYF
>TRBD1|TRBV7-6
CASSLRQGAVGGNEKLFF
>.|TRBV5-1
CATGTGSGNTIYF
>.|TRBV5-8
CASNPGGRAYEQYF
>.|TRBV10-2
CASSEKEISQETQYF
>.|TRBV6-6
CASSYSYLQSSYNEQFF
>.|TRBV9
CASSVYIGADEQFF
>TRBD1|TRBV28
CASSQGGRNTEAFF
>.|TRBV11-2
CASGGRTDTQYF
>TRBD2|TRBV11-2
CASSAGRLAGYADTQYF
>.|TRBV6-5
CASSYSYSANTGELFF
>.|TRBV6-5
CASSYDYSRVAYEQYF
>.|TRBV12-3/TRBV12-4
CASSLAGGLRAEQYF
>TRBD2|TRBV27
CASRTGTSATVEQFF
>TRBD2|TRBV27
CASSLGAGGYEQYF
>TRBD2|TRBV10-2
CASRQREGVYEQYF
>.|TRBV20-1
CSASGRQTHISMNTEAFF